Below are 23 T cell receptor beta chains sequenced from a single sample in a study of blood T cell repertoires in COVID-19. The method was immunoSEQ multiplex PCR; TCRdb's version includes in-frame clones alone and lacks a portion of them. The data hold under 170,000 clones, with about 80% observed a single time. The sample taken for sequencing was peripheral blood. These receptors all stem from a man aged 65 to 85 with acute or convalescent COVID-19.

J is TRBJ2-2 and V is TRBV12-3 or TRBV12-4, with unresolved D. Trimming cost V 7 bases and J 4 bases, with 4 bases left between them. This CDR3 contains 11 residues. The CDR3, as DNA: TGTGCCAGCACCGTCACCGGGGAGCTGTTTTTT. It encodes CASTVTGELFF.

V gene TRBV5-6 combines with J gene TRBJ2-5, with D unresolved. Trimming removed 2 bases from V and 4 bases from J, with 12 bases in between. CDR1 and CDR2 from the germline V gene are SGHDT and YYEEEE. CDR3 length: 14 amino acids. The CDR3: CASSLVSVRETQYF. CDR3 in DNA: TGTGCCAGCAGCTTAGTCAGCGTAAGAGAGACCCAGTACTTC.

The chain has TRBV5-1 and TRBJ1-4; 10 positions match TRBD1. This CDR3 contains 15 residues. Per the germline V gene, CDR1 is SGHRS and CDR2 is YFSETQ. J gave up 5 bases and V 5 bases, and 6 bases lay outside the gene matches. In nucleotides, the CDR3 is TGCGCCAGCAGAACAAGGACAGGGGGGAATGAAAAACTGTTTTTT. Protein: CASRTRTGGNEKLFF.

The V gene is TRBV2, the J gene TRBJ1-6; D is ambiguous. CDR1 is SNHLY and CDR2 is FYNNEI in the germline V gene. The CDR3 has 12 residues. V was trimmed by 2 bases and J by 10 bases, leaving 6 bases between them. CDR3: CASSESVSPLHF. The CDR3 DNA is TGTGCCAGCAGTGAATCCGTGTCACCCCTCCACTTT.

This clone was counted a few times. The chain joins TRBV6-1 to TRBJ2-7, with 9 bases matching TRBD2. V dropped 3 bases and J dropped 6; count of bases not matched to a gene: 9. Germline V CDR1 and CDR2: MNHNS, SASEGT. The CDR3 sequence is 15 residues long. CDR3 sequence: CASSDGREGVPEQYF. CDR3 sequence (DNA): TGTGCCAGCAGTGACGGGCGGGAGGGAGTCCCCGAGCAGTACTTC.

The chain has TRBV7-9 and TRBJ2-3; 13 nucleotides line up with TRBD2. Germline V gene sequence: CDR1 SEHNR, CDR2 FQNEAQ (reference sequence). Trimming cost V 1 base and J 2 bases; bases outside gene matches: 9. This CDR3 region has 19 residues. This CDR3 is CASSLGRGLAGETTDTQYF. The CDR3 bases are TGTGCCAGCAGCTTAGGTAGAGGACTAGCGGGAGAAACCACAGATACGCAGTATTTT.

This clone was observed a single time. The chain couples TRBV19 to TRBJ2-4, with 7 bases aligning to TRBD1. Per the germline V gene, CDR1 is LNHDA and CDR2 is SQIVND (reference sequence). The CDR3 is made up of 14 amino acids. V lost 6 bases to trimming and J lost 5 bases; unmatched junction nucleotides: 7. Here the CDR3 reads CASRAGTAQNIQYF. The CDR3 DNA reads as TGTGCCAGTAGGGCCGGGACAGCTCAAAACATTCAGTACTTC.

The CDR3 protein is CASSRSLDSKFNEQFF. In DNA, the CDR3 is TGTGCCAGCAGTCGTTCCCTCGACAGCAAGTTCAATGAGCAGTTCTTC. The chain links TRBV6-6 to TRBJ2-1, with D possibly matching TRBD1 (5 bases). The germline V gene encodes CDR1 MNHNY and CDR2 SVGAGI (reference sequence). V lost 5 bases, J lost 6 bases, and 20 bases lay in between. CDR3 length equals 16 residues.

J is TRBJ2-5 and V is TRBV13; TRBD2 agrees at 8 bases. With 4 bases clipped from V and 5 bases from J, the junction kept 6 bases outside the gene matches. The CDR3 sequence is 14 residues long. Germline CDR1 PRHDT, CDR2 FYEKMQ (reference sequence). The CDR3 loop reads CASSSGLAVETQYF. CDR3 coding DNA: TGTGCCAGCAGCTCCGGACTAGCCGTGGAGACCCAGTACTTC.

The chain carries TRBV27 and TRBJ1-1; 9 bases fit TRBD1. V shed 8 bases and J 5 bases; nucleotides not matched to a gene: 12. CDR3 length: 15 residues. From germline, CDR1 is MNHEY and CDR2 SMNVEV (reference sequence). CDR3 nucleotide sequence: TGTGCCAGCGGATCAACAGGGGGCCTAGCAACTGAAGCTTTCTTT. This codes for CASGSTGGLATEAFF.

The CDR3 sequence is CASSPQGERDIQYF. In DNA form, the CDR3 reads TGTGCCAGCAGCCCACAGGGGGAGAGGGACATTCAGTACTTC. The chain combines TRBV7-9 with TRBJ2-4, with TRBD1 identical over 8 bases. With 5 bases clipped from V and 8 bases from J, the junction kept 8 bases outside the gene matches. The germline gives CDR1 SEHNR, CDR2 FQNEAQ (reference sequence). CDR3 size: 14 residues.

The CDR3 protein is CASSIRNAGSMFF. DNA for the CDR3: TGTGCCAGTAGTATACGCAACGCAGGGTCGATGTTTTTT. The V call is TRBV19, the J call TRBJ2-2, with a tentative D call TRBD1 (5 bases). Deletions cut 2 bases from V and 15 bases from J, with 16 bases between. The CDR3 extends over 13 amino acids. The germline V gene encodes CDR1 LNHDA and CDR2 SQIVND (reference sequence).

J is TRBJ1-6 and V is TRBV9, with a weak D call TRBD1 (5 bases). CDR3 length equals 15 residues. Germline CDR1 SGDLS, CDR2 YYNGEE. V was clipped by 4 bases and J by 5 bases, with 13 bases between them. The CDR3 here is CASSPGDLDNSPLHF. CDR3 coding DNA: TGTGCCAGCAGCCCGGGGGATTTGGATAATTCACCCCTCCACTTT. Using reference TRBV9 and TRBJ1-6 for the parts outside the CDR3, the full variable domain is DSGVTQTPKHLITATGQRVTLRCSPRSGDLSVYWYQQSLDQGLQFLIQYYNGEERAKGNILERFSAQQFPDLHSELNLSSLELGDSALYFCASSPGDLDNSPLHFGNGTRLTVT.

The chain combines TRBV4-1 with TRBJ1-2, with TRBD1 identical over 8 bases. Germline CDR1 is MGHRA and CDR2 is YSYEKL. V lost 2 bases, J lost 4 bases, and 9 bases stayed unmatched. This CDR3 has 16 residues. This CDR3 reads CASSQPRGQEGYGYTF. CDR3 coding DNA: TGCGCCAGCAGCCAACCGCGGGGACAGGAAGGCTATGGCTACACCTTC.

Only a few counts were recorded for this clone. This chain links TRBV18 with TRBJ2-5; 7 positions agree with TRBD1. The CDR3 covers 13 residues. Trimming cost V 3 bases and J 2 bases; bases outside gene matches: 0. From germline, CDR1 is KGHSH and CDR2 LQKENI. The CDR3 here is CASSPGQQETQYF. The CDR3 DNA reads as TGTGCCAGCTCACCGGGACAGCAAGAGACCCAGTACTTC.

The chain is built from TRBV5-1 and TRBJ1-1; 11 bases agree with TRBD1. CDR3 length: 17 residues. The germline V gene encodes CDR1 SGHRS and CDR2 YFSETQ. V shed 4 bases and J 0 bases; nucleotides not matched to a gene: 8. CDR3 nucleotides: TGCGCCAGCAGCCGGGACAGGGGGAGTATTATGAACACTGAAGCTTTCTTT. As protein: CASSRDRGSIMNTEAFF. Full variable domain (remainder filled in from reference TRBV5-1 and TRBJ1-1): KAGVTQTPRYLIKTRGQQVTLSCSPISGHRSVSWYQQTPGQGLQFLFEYFSETQRNKGNFPGRFSGRQFSNSRSEMNVSTLELGDSALYLCASSRDRGSIMNTEAFFGQGTRLTVV.

This chain joins TRBV7-3 and TRBJ2-2, with 7 nucleotides matching TRBD2. The CDR3 sequence is 14 residues long. Germline-derived CDR1 and CDR2 are SGHTA and FQGTGA. V lost 8 bases, J lost 4 bases, and 7 bases stayed unmatched. The CDR3 DNA is TGTGCCAGCGGGACCGGCGGGGGCACCGGGGAGCTGTTTTTT. This translates into CASGTGGGTGELFF.

This clone was seen once. The chain couples TRBV5-5 to TRBJ2-4; D uncertain. Trimming cost V 1 base and J 7 bases, with 12 bases left between them. The CDR3 is 14 residues long. Per the germline V gene, CDR1 is SGHKS and CDR2 is YYEKEE (reference sequence). The CDR3 region has the DNA TGTGCCAGCAGCTTGTCCCCAGTAATGAACATTCAGTACTTC. Translated, it gives CASSLSPVMNIQYF. The complete variable domain, with remaining parts taken from reference TRBV5-5 and TRBJ2-4, reads DAGVTQSPTHLIKTRGQQVTLRCSPISGHKSVSWYQQVLGQGPQFIFQYYEKEERGRGNFPDRFSARQFPNYSSELNVNALLLGDSALYLCASSLSPVMNIQYFGAGTRLSVL.

The V call is TRBV5-5, the J call TRBJ1-3, with TRBD1 as a possible D gene (6 bases). Germline loops: CDR1 SGHKS, CDR2 YYEKEE (reference sequence). V lost 0 bases and J 4 bases, leaving 14 bases between the germline ends. This CDR3 has 16 amino acids. The CDR3 sequence: CASSLVSGGSGNTIYF. For the CDR3, the DNA is TGTGCCAGCAGCTTGGTATCGGGGGGCTCCGGAAACACCATATATTTT.

This rearrangement joins TRBV5-5 to TRBJ1-5; D remains ambiguous. From germline, CDR1 is SGHKS and CDR2 YYEKEE (reference sequence). Trimming removed 3 bases from V and 0 bases from J, with 7 bases in between. This CDR3 contains 14 residues. CDR3 amino acids: CASSSLLSNQPQHF. In nucleotides, the CDR3 is TGTGCCAGCAGCTCCCTACTTAGCAATCAGCCCCAGCATTTT. The whole variable domain, filled in from reference TRBV5-5 and TRBJ1-5, reads DAGVTQSPTHLIKTRGQQVTLRCSPISGHKSVSWYQQVLGQGPQFIFQYYEKEERGRGNFPDRFSARQFPNYSSELNVNALLLGDSALYLCASSSLLSNQPQHFGDGTRLSIL.

The chain couples TRBV5-6 to TRBJ2-5; no clear D. Germline CDR1 SGHDT, CDR2 YYEEEE. Trimming removed 7 bases at V and 7 bases at J, with 11 bases between. The CDR3 loop spans 11 amino acids. The CDR3 loop is CASGLSGTQYF. The CDR3 bases are TGTGCCAGCGGATTATCGGGGACCCAGTACTTC.

The V gene is TRBV28, the J gene TRBJ1-5; D gene unclear. Germline CDR1 is MDHEN and CDR2 is SYDVKM. Trimming took off 6 bases at V and 8 bases at J, with 20 bases between the two ends. The CDR3 runs 15 residues. CDR3 region: CASSPPTPGGKPQHF. CDR3 DNA: TGTGCCAGCAGCCCTCCCACCCCCGGAGGTAAGCCCCAGCATTTT.

The CDR3 region is CASSDPSGGKNEQYF. CDR3 sequence (DNA): TGTGCCAGCAGCGACCCTAGCGGGGGGAAAAACGAGCAGTACTTC. This sequence joins TRBV7-2 and TRBJ2-7, with TRBD2 matching over 11 bases. The CDR3 has 15 residues. Trimming took 5 bases from V and 5 from J; bases not matched to a gene: 8. Germline assignment: CDR1 SGHTA and CDR2 FQGNSA.